The 27 T cell receptor beta chains presented below share a single source sample, sequenced in a study of OX40 agonist ivuxolimab in advanced cancers. Some clones are missing from TCRdb's copy, which holds only in-frame ones; the method was immunoSEQ multiplex PCR. The table records tens of thousands of clones, about 93% of them present only once. The sequencing here drew on CD4+ or CD8+ T cells sorted from blood, taken in a trial of the OX40 agonist ivuxolimab. Receptors were obtained from an adult with an advanced solid tumor such as melanoma, head and neck, liver or kidney cancer.

The chain carries TRBV5-4 and TRBJ2-3; unclear D gene. CDR3 length: 13 residues. The germline V gene has CDR1 SGHNT and CDR2 YYREEE (reference sequence). V was cut by 0 bases and J by 1 base, with 3 bases left in between. The CDR3: CASSLGGTDTQYF. Here the CDR3 DNA reads TGTGCCAGCAGCTTGGGGGGCACAGATACGCAGTATTTT.

This clone was found a few times. The chain combines TRBV7-2 with TRBJ2-2; D not resolved. The germline V gene encodes CDR1 SGHTA and CDR2 FQGNSA. Trimming took 2 bases from V and 6 from J, leaving 10 bases between them. The CDR3 sequence is 14 residues long. CDR3 in DNA: TGTGCCAGCAGCTTACAAGTTGGGGCCGGGGAGCTGTTTTTT. The encoded protein is CASSLQVGAGELFF.

This clone showed up just once. The V call is TRBV5-1, the J call TRBJ2-3, with D possibly matching TRBD2 (5 bases). The germline V and J ends were trimmed by 0 bases and 5 bases, with 10 bases remaining between them. The CDR3 runs 14 residues. From germline, CDR1 is SGHRS and CDR2 YFSETQ. The CDR3 DNA reads as TGCGCCAGCAGCTTGGGAGGGAGAGGAGATACGCAGTATTTT. Amino acids: CASSLGGRGDTQYF.

V gene TRBV19 combines with J gene TRBJ2-7; D unresolved. V lost 4 bases to trimming and J lost 0 bases, with 19 bases between them. This CDR3 contains 17 residues. Per germline, CDR1 LNHDA and CDR2 SQIVND (reference sequence). The CDR3 reads CASSNDPYKLSSYEQYF. Written as DNA, the CDR3 is TGTGCCAGTAGTAATGATCCCTACAAGCTTAGCTCCTACGAGCAGTACTTC. The full variable domain, completed using reference TRBV19 and TRBJ2-7, is DGGITQSPKYLFRKEGQNVTLSCEQNLNHDAMYWYRQDPGQGLRLIYYSQIVNDFQKGDIAEGYSVSREKKESFPLTVTSAQKNPTAFYLCASSNDPYKLSSYEQYFGPGTRLTVT.

The chain recombines TRBV6-6 with TRBJ2-2, with D hard to call. V lost 6 bases and J lost 6, with 11 bases in between. Germline CDR1 and CDR2: MNHNY and SVGAGI (reference sequence). The CDR3 runs 13 residues. This chain's CDR3 is CASSGIRSGELFF. CDR3 nucleotides: TGTGCCAGCAGCGGTATTCGGTCCGGGGAGCTGTTTTTT.

The chain links TRBV15 to TRBJ2-5, with a weak D call TRBD2 (6 bases). CDR3 length: 15 amino acids. V was cut by 1 base and J by 1 base, with 10 bases left in between. Germline lookup yields CDR1 LNHNV and CDR2 YYDKDF (reference sequence). The CDR3, as DNA: TGTGCCACCAGCAGAGTCGGGAGCTTCCAAGAGACCCAGTACTTC. Its translation: CATSRVGSFQETQYF.

This clone has just one count. The gene calls are TRBV5-1 and TRBJ2-3; TRBD2 matches 9 bases. Looked up from germline, CDR1 is SGHRS and CDR2 is YFSETQ. The CDR3 is 14 amino acids. The V and J ends lost 7 bases and 1 base, in that order; junction bases with no gene match: 4. As DNA, the CDR3 is TGCGCCAGCCGGCGGACTAGCGGCACAGATACGCAGTATTTT. Protein: CASRRTSGTDTQYF. The full variable domain, its missing parts supplied by reference TRBV5-1 and TRBJ2-3, is KAGVTQTPRYLIKTRGQQVTLSCSPISGHRSVSWYQQTPGQGLQFLFEYFSETQRNKGNFPGRFSGRQFSNSRSEMNVSTLELGDSALYLCASRRTSGTDTQYFGPGTRLTVL.

The V and J genes are TRBV27 and TRBJ2-1; 10 positions agree with TRBD2. The length of the CDR3 is 14 residues. The trim removed 6 bases at V and 2 bases at J, leaving 1 base unmatched. In germline, CDR1 is MNHEY, CDR2 SMNVEV (reference sequence). The CDR3 DNA sequence: TGTGCCAGCAGAGGACTAGCGGCCTACAATGAGCAGTTCTTC. It codes for CASRGLAAYNEQFF.

The chain links TRBV7-8 to TRBJ2-7; 9 bases line up with TRBD2. Germline V CDR1 and CDR2: SGHVS, FQNEAQ. The CDR3 totals 13 residues. After removal of 7 bases from V and 2 bases from J, the junction contained 3 bases not matched to a gene. CDR3 region: CASTAGGPYEQYF. The CDR3 DNA reads as TGTGCCAGCACCGCGGGAGGGCCCTACGAGCAGTACTTC.

The chain uses TRBV6-1 and TRBJ2-1; D is perhaps TRBD1 or TRBD2 (5 bases each). Trimming left V 4 bases short and J 4 bases short, with 17 bases between. Germline assignment: CDR1 MNHNS and CDR2 SASEGT. The CDR3 consists of 16 residues. DNA of the CDR3: TGTGCCAGCAGTGGTTTGGGACGAGACCCATACAATGAGCAGTTCTTC. Translation gives CASSGLGRDPYNEQFF.

The chain uses TRBV6-5 and TRBJ2-3, with TRBD1 matching over 11 bases. J was trimmed by 5 bases and V by 6 bases; bases with no gene match: 7. CDR1 is MNHEY, CDR2 SVGAGI, per germline. The CDR3 contains 15 residues. CDR3 residues: CASRVGGQGGDTQYF. The CDR3 coding sequence is TGTGCCAGCAGGGTTGGGGGACAGGGGGGAGATACGCAGTATTTT.

The chain joins TRBV12-1 to TRBJ1-2; TRBD1 reflects the table's D call only, with no check against the DNA. TRBV12-1 is a recognized pseudogene. The CDR3 runs to 15 residues. CDR3 protein: CASSPRQGEVEGYTF. The DNA for the CDR3 is TGTGCCAGCAGCCCTAGACAGGGTGAGGTGGAGGGCTACACCTTC.

The rearrangement joins TRBV28 to TRBJ1-2; D gene uncertain. The CDR3 covers 13 residues. V shed 2 bases and J shed 0 bases, with 4 bases lying between them. In germline, CDR1 is MDHEN, CDR2 SYDVKM. The CDR3 region has the DNA TGTGCCAGCAGTTTAAACGCTAACTATGGCTACACCTTC. Translating gives CASSLNANYGYTF.

The gene calls are TRBV29-1 and TRBJ1-4, with a tentative D call TRBD1 (5 bases). The V gene lost 6 bases and the J gene lost 2 bases, with 10 bases spanning the gap. The CDR3 sequence is 13 residues long. Per the germline V gene, CDR1 is SQVTM and CDR2 is ANQGSEA. The CDR3 DNA reads as TGCAGCGTAACCGCAGGGACTAATGAAAAACTGTTTTTT. It translates to CSVTAGTNEKLFF.

V usage is TRBV6-1 and J usage is TRBJ2-6, with D tentatively TRBD2 (6 bases). The V end lost 2 bases, the J end lost 2 bases, and 13 bases lay between the germline ends. The CDR3 is made up of 17 amino acids. Per germline, CDR1 MNHNS and CDR2 SASEGT. CDR3 DNA sequence: TGTGCCAGCAGTGAAACTATCCGGAGGGCTGGGGCCAACGTCCTGACTTTC. Its protein is CASSETIRRAGANVLTF.

The chain has TRBV19 and TRBJ2-5; TRBD1 might be the D (6 bases). With the DNA end fitting TRBJ2-7 better, the J assignment may be wrong. Germline V lookup: CDR1 LNHDA, CDR2 SQIVND (reference sequence). This CDR3 has 16 amino acids. The CDR3: CASSSQGPRSSYEQYF. The CDR3 DNA follows: TGTGCCAGTAGTTCACAGGGCCCCAGGAGCTCCTACGAGCAGTACTTC.

The J gene is TRBJ2-1, the V gene TRBV10-3, with D unresolved. Per the germline V gene, CDR1 is ENHRY and CDR2 is SYGVKD. Trimming removed 0 bases at V and 2 bases at J, with 2 bases between. CDR3 length equals 13 residues. The CDR3 coding sequence is TGTGCCATCAGTGAGTCGCCCTACAATGAGCAGTTCTTC. Protein: CAISESPYNEQFF.

This chain joins TRBV10-3 and TRBJ2-7; 9 bases are shared with TRBD1. This CDR3 comprises 11 residues. Germline V gives CDR1 ENHRY, CDR2 SYGVKD. J gave up 12 bases and V 4 bases, and 4 bases lay outside the gene matches. CDR3 sequence: CAISGDREAYF. The DNA of the CDR3 is TGTGCCATCAGTGGGGACAGGGAGGCGTACTTC.

The chain links TRBV6-6 to TRBJ2-1, with D possibly being TRBD2 (5 bases). The CDR3 totals 13 residues. Trimming left V 6 bases short and J 9 bases short, with 15 bases between. Germline V gene data show CDR1 as MNHNY and CDR2 as SVGAGI (reference sequence). The CDR3 nucleotides are TGTGCCAGCAGCTCCTTTGGGAGAGGTGAGCAGTTCTTC. Its protein product is CASSSFGRGEQFF.

The J gene is TRBJ2-2, the V gene TRBV5-1, with no clear D. Trimming took off 1 base at V and 0 bases at J, with 7 bases between the two ends. Germline V gene sequence: CDR1 SGHRS, CDR2 YFSETQ. This CDR3 comprises 15 residues. The DNA for the CDR3 is TGCGCCAGCAGCTTGTTACTCCCGAACACCGGGGAGCTGTTTTTT. It codes for CASSLLLPNTGELFF. Complete variable domain (other parts from reference TRBV5-1 and TRBJ2-2): KAGVTQTPRYLIKTRGQQVTLSCSPISGHRSVSWYQQTPGQGLQFLFEYFSETQRNKGNFPGRFSGRQFSNSRSEMNVSTLELGDSALYLCASSLLLPNTGELFFGEGSRLTVL.

This clone appeared a single time. The rearrangement uses TRBV11-3 and TRBJ2-1, with TRBD2 matching over 7 bases. The germline CDR1 and CDR2 sequences are SGHNT and YENEEA. Trimming cost V 0 bases and J 4 bases; bases outside gene matches: 6. CDR3 size: 16 residues. DNA for the CDR3: TGTGCCAGCAGCTTAGAGGGCGGGAGCGAATACAATGAGCAGTTCTTC. It encodes CASSLEGGSEYNEQFF.

Of note for this clone: The junction shows a germline mismatch at one end, possibly a read error. This chain uses TRBV7-7 with TRBJ1-5, with D perhaps matching TRBD1 (6 bases). Germline V lookup: CDR1 SSHAT, CDR2 FNYEAQ (reference sequence). CDR3 length equals 17 residues. The CDR3 region is CASSYGPGQSFYQPQHF. The CDR3 bases are TGTGCTAGCAGCTATGGGCCCGGACAGTCATTCTACCAGCCCCAGCATTTT.

Note on this clone: A read error may account for a junction end that differs from germline. The V gene is TRBV11-2, the J gene TRBJ2-1; weak D call: TRBD1 (5 bases). Germline CDR1 is SGHAT and CDR2 is FQNNGV. This CDR3 contains 15 residues. The CDR3 coding sequence is TGTGCCAGCAGCCCGTCGGACACCTCCTATAATGAGCAGTTCTTC. This codes for CASSPSDTSYNEQFF.

The V and J genes are TRBV30 and TRBJ2-7, with D possibly TRBD2 on 5 matching bases. The CDR3 sequence is 13 residues long. V shed 0 bases and J shed 6 bases, with 12 bases lying between them. The germline V gene has CDR1 GTSNPN and CDR2 SVGIG (reference sequence). The CDR3 protein is CAWSVDGEGEQYF. In DNA, the CDR3 is TGTGCCTGGAGTGTAGACGGGGAAGGCGAGCAGTACTTC.

J is TRBJ1-1 and V is TRBV7-2; no clear D. V lost 5 bases, J lost 1 base, and 8 bases lay in between. The CDR3 is 13 amino acids. The germline gives CDR1 SGHTA, CDR2 FQGNSA. CDR3 residues: CASSERQNTEAFF. The DNA for the CDR3 is TGTGCCAGCAGCGAACGACAGAACACTGAAGCTTTCTTT.

This chain joins TRBV7-3 and TRBJ2-7; possible D gene TRBD2, 5 bases. The CDR3 extends over 14 amino acids. Trimming cost V 3 bases and J 2 bases, with 11 bases left between them. From germline, CDR1 is SGHTA and CDR2 FQGTGA. Here the CDR3 reads CASSLGAVPYEQYF. As DNA, the CDR3 is TGTGCCAGCAGCTTGGGAGCGGTACCCTACGAGCAGTACTTC.

CDR3 coding DNA: TGTGCCAGCAGCTTGAAGGCGGGGGAGACCCAGTACTTC. This translates into CASSLKAGETQYF. This chain uses TRBV5-4 with TRBJ2-5, with D maybe TRBD2 (6 bases). Trimming took 1 base from V and 5 from J, leaving 9 bases between them. Germline values: CDR1 SGHNT, CDR2 YYREEE (reference sequence). The length of the CDR3 is 13 residues. The variable domain in full, with the rest retrieved from reference TRBV5-4 and TRBJ2-5, is ETGVTQSPTHLIKTRGQQVTLRCSSQSGHNTVSWYQQALGQGPQFIFQYYREEENGRGNFPPRFSGLQFPNYSSELNVNALELDDSALYLCASSLKAGETQYFGPGTRLLVL.